This T cell receptor (beta chain) was recovered during a study of CD8 T cells in ankylosing spondylitis. Each CDR3 protein is one row after TCRdb ran MiXCR on the 5' RACE reads. The sample records about 190,000 distinct CDR3 sequences, approximately 13% being singletons. This clonotype occurred many times. Sequences were obtained from blood, either unsorted or a sorted T cell fraction (not recorded which). The sequence came from a female donor with ankylosing spondylitis or in good health (not recorded which).

CDR3: CATSDLRQAGVAGELFF. CDR3 coding DNA: TGTGCCACCAGTGATTTGCGGCAAGCGGGAGTGGCCGGGGAGCTGTTTTTT. The chain carries TRBV24-1 and TRBJ2-2; 8 positions agree with TRBD2. Trimming at V came to 0 bases and at J to 6 bases, leaving 8 bases not matched to a gene. There are 17 residues in the CDR3. Germline CDR1 KGHDR, CDR2 SFDVKD.